The clone carrying this T cell receptor (beta chain) was seen once. Its specificity is not known. These data come from a study of OX40 agonist ivuxolimab in advanced cancers. Study-level background: As their treatment, patients were administered ivuxolimab, an agonistic anti-OX40 (CD134) antibody. Patients assigned to dose escalation were diagnosed with hepatocellular carcinoma, melanoma, renal cell or head and neck cancer.

Assay: immunoSEQ multiplex PCR; the TCRdb copy retains only in-frame clones and omits some. The table includes around 79,000 clones, roughly 85% detected once. Study-wide results and caveats: Compared with others, partial responders at 0.1-3.0 mg/kg displayed clonal expansion among the lowest.

Sequenced here: CD4+ or CD8+ T cells sorted from blood, sampled in a trial of the OX40 agonist ivuxolimab. The sequence derives from an adult with an advanced solid tumor such as melanoma, head and neck, liver or kidney cancer.

The CDR3 protein is CASSSEAVWYF. CDR3 DNA sequence: TGCGCCAGCAGCTCGGAGGCCGTCTGGTACTTC. The chain couples TRBV5-1 to TRBJ2-7; TRBD2 might be the D (5 bases). Germline CDR1 and CDR2: SGHRS and YFSETQ. This CDR3 contains 11 residues. The V end lost 3 bases, the J end lost 12 bases, and 13 bases lay between the germline ends.